This T cell receptor (beta chain) was identified in a study of cytomegalovirus exposure and HLA in healthy donors. Of note for this clone: What it binds is not known.

Study-level findings and limits: Later, TCR association rates were found to vary by HLA locus, highest for DRB1 and lowest for HLA-C. Fewer N-insertions (relative to the roughly 610-donor mean) were reportedly seen in an Asian-associated ancestry cluster in a later analysis. High sensitivity and specificity were reportedly achieved when the classifier diagnosed cytomegalovirus status. HLA alleles showed associations with approximately 15,000 TCR beta sequences in a later analysis, at a 0.05 false discovery rate.

Primers for the PCR totalled 60 Vbeta and 13 Jbeta. Repertoires were generated with immunoSEQ multiplex PCR, while TCRdb's copy carries only in-frame clones and drops some. This sample has some 120,000 clones; 78% occur once, and the top ten carry about a tenth. The clonotype was recovered from a man between 25 and 39 years old in good health and CMV-seropositive. The sequenced material came from PBMCs.

For the CDR3, the DNA is TGTGCCAGCAGTACATTGGACAGTAGGAGCTCCTACAATGAGCAGTTCTTC. This gives the protein CASSTLDSRSSYNEQFF. The chain uses TRBV27 and TRBJ2-1; weak D call: TRBD1 (6 bases). The germline CDR1 and CDR2 sequences are MNHEY and SMNVEV (reference sequence). V lost 5 bases to trimming and J lost 0 bases, with 17 bases between them. The CDR3 length is 17 residues.